The TCR beta chain described here comes from a study of cytomegalovirus exposure and HLA in healthy donors. The PCR made use of 60 Vbeta and 13 Jbeta primers. Sequenced by immunoSEQ multiplex PCR; TCRdb stores in-frame clones only, minus some. The sample lists 150,000 to 200,000 clones, 75% to 90% occurring once. The CDR3 is made up of 17 amino acids. The germline gives CDR1 SEHNR, CDR2 FQNEAQ (reference sequence). Trimming took 5 bases from V and 1 from J; bases not matched to a gene: 9. The receptor was derived from a girl aged 2 to 9 in good health and CMV-seropositive. The rearrangement links TRBV7-9 to TRBJ2-1; 9 bases align to TRBD2. The sample consisted of PBMCs. The CDR3 spells CASSPPLAGESYNEQFF. The CDR3 DNA reads TGTGCCAGCAGCCCCCCCTTAGCGGGAGAATCCTACAATGAGCAGTTCTTC. Together with reference TRBV7-9 and TRBJ2-1, the CDR3 gives the full variable domain: DTGVSQNPRHKITKRGQNVTFRCDPISEHNRLYWYRQTLGQGPEFLTYFQNEAQLEKSRLLSDRFSAERPKGSFSTLEIQRTEQGDSAMYLCASSPPLAGESYNEQFFGPGTRLTVL.